This T cell receptor (beta chain) was documented in a study of T cell responses to AZD1222 COVID-19 vaccine. Findings and caveats of the study: Spike-wide coverage was observed for vaccine-associated CD4 TCRs, with dominant responses at 160-218 and 743-854. Clonal diversity was possibly underestimated, and white British individuals and females predominated among donors.

This clone was observed once. The antigen remains unidentified. Per germline, CDR1 MNHNS and CDR2 SASEGT. This CDR3 is 15 amino acids long. The ends were cut back, 1 base at V and 1 base at J, with 10 bases in the middle. Profiled with immunoSEQ multiplex PCR; TCRdb holds only in-frame clones, not every one. The table shows approximately 96,000 clones, with 86% occurring only once. The receptor was derived from an adult who received the AZD1222 COVID-19 vaccine. The chain links TRBV6-1 to TRBJ1-1; D not certain. Sequencing used peripheral blood, obtained 28 days after the second AZD1222 dose. The CDR3 sequence is CASSEGSAGNTEAFF. The CDR3 DNA is TGTGCCAGCAGTGAAGGGTCCGCGGGGAACACTGAAGCTTTCTTT.